These T cell receptor beta chains were read from a single sample in a study of control samples from healthy donors and cancer patients. TCRdb's table, derived via immunoSEQ multiplex PCR, lists solely in-frame clones and lacks some. The data contain roughly 180,000 clones, 90% to 95% of them seen just once; the ten biggest clones take up more than 1.1%. Sequenced material: blood. Receptors were obtained from a woman aged 18-30 years in good health. Both conserved end residues are part of each CDR3. A D gene is named only where the DNA matches it firmly. Rows may omit the clone size; those that give it use once, few, many or a size class.

clone size: -; J gene: TRBJ2-5; V gene: TRBV13; D gene: -; CDR3 DNA: TGTGCCAGCAGCCCACTTCGGGGGAACCAAGAGACCCAGTACTTC; CDR3 protein: CASSPLRGNQETQYF
clone size: once; J gene: TRBJ2-2; V gene: TRBV2; D gene: TRBD2; CDR3 DNA: TGTGCCAGCAAGGTGTTAGCGGGCGCGGGGGAGCTGTTTTTT; CDR3 protein: CASKVLAGAGELFF
clone size: few; J gene: TRBJ1-3; V gene: TRBV7-9; D gene: -; CDR3 DNA: TGTGCCAGCAGCTCCTGGGGGTCTGGAAACACCATATATTTT; CDR3 protein: CASSSWGSGNTIYF
clone size: once; J gene: TRBJ2-4; V gene: TRBV4-2; D gene: TRBD1; CDR3 DNA: TGTGCCAGCAGCCAAGTCGGACAGGGGGGCATTCAGTACTTC; CDR3 protein: CASSQVGQGGIQYF
clone size: -; J gene: TRBJ1-2; V gene: TRBV27; D gene: TRBD1; CDR3 DNA: TGTGCCAGCAGTCGTAGGGGGCAAGGGGATGGCTACACCTTC; CDR3 protein: CASSRRGQGDGYTF
clone size: -; J gene: TRBJ2-7; V gene: TRBV28; D gene: TRBD2; CDR3 DNA: TGTGCCAGCAGTCCGGGACTAGCGGACTTCTACGAGCAGTACTTC; CDR3 protein: CASSPGLADFYEQYF
clone size: -; J gene: TRBJ1-6; V gene: TRBV9; D gene: -; CDR3 DNA: TGTGCCAGCAGCGTAGAAGGGACTGGGTCGACACCCCTCCACTTT; CDR3 protein: CASSVEGTGSTPLHF
clone size: -; J gene: TRBJ2-3; V gene: TRBV6-5; D gene: -; CDR3 DNA: TGTGCCAGCAGCCGGGCGAGCACAGATACGCAGTATTTT; CDR3 protein: CASSRASTDTQYF
clone size: -; J gene: TRBJ1-1; V gene: TRBV7-3; D gene: -; CDR3 DNA: TGTGCCAGCAGCTTACTCGGGAACACTGAAGCTTTCTTT; CDR3 protein: CASSLLGNTEAFF
clone size: -; J gene: TRBJ2-2; V gene: TRBV10-3; D gene: -; CDR3 DNA: TGTGCCATCAGTGAGAGCGGCAGGGAGGCCGGGGAGCTGTTTTTT; CDR3 protein: CAISESGREAGELFF
clone size: -; J gene: TRBJ1-2; V gene: TRBV6-4; D gene: -; CDR3 DNA: TGTGCCAGCAGTCCCACAGGGACCAACTATGGCTACACCTTC; CDR3 protein: CASSPTGTNYGYTF
clone size: -; J gene: TRBJ1-1; V gene: TRBV7-2; D gene: -; CDR3 DNA: TGTGCCAGCAGCTTAGAAGGGGTAACTGAAGCTTTCTTT; CDR3 protein: CASSLEGVTEAFF
clone size: few; J gene: TRBJ1-3; V gene: TRBV4-3; D gene: -; CDR3 DNA: TGCGCCAGCAGCCAAGATCCTACTACCGGATGGGCCGTAGACACCATATATTTT; CDR3 protein: CASSQDPTTGWAVDTIYF
clone size: -; J gene: TRBJ2-1; V gene: TRBV7-2; D gene: TRBD1; CDR3 DNA: TGTGCCAGCAGCCCCGGACAGGCCCAGGAGCAGTTCTTC; CDR3 protein: CASSPGQAQEQFF
clone size: -; J gene: TRBJ2-1; V gene: TRBV4-3; D gene: TRBD1; CDR3 DNA: TGCGCCAGCAGCCACCGGACAGGGGACAATGAGCAGTTCTTC; CDR3 protein: CASSHRTGDNEQFF
clone size: -; J gene: TRBJ2-7; V gene: TRBV4-3; D gene: TRBD2; CDR3 DNA: TGCGCCAGCAGCCAAGCTTCCGGGAGGGCCCGTGAGCAGTACTTC; CDR3 protein: CASSQASGRAREQYF
clone size: -; J gene: TRBJ1-4; V gene: TRBV19; D gene: TRBD1; CDR3 DNA: TGTGCCAGTAGTATATCCCTCGACAGGGGACTAGAAAAACTGTTTTTT; CDR3 protein: CASSISLDRGLEKLFF
clone size: -; J gene: TRBJ1-1; V gene: TRBV11-2; D gene: TRBD1; CDR3 DNA: TGTGCCAGCAGCTTAGGTACAGGGGGGGCTGAAGCTTTCTTT; CDR3 protein: CASSLGTGGAEAFF
clone size: once; J gene: TRBJ2-5; V gene: TRBV6-6; D gene: -; CDR3 DNA: TGTGCCAGCAGCCCTCGGACAGCGACTCAAGAGACCCAGTACTTC; CDR3 protein: CASSPRTATQETQYF
clone size: -; J gene: TRBJ1-5; V gene: TRBV5-3; D gene: -; CDR3 DNA: TGTGCCAGAAGCTATGTAAGGACCCCAAAGGAAATCAATCAGCCCCAGCATTTT; CDR3 protein: CARSYVRTPKEINQPQHF
clone size: -; J gene: TRBJ2-2; V gene: TRBV7-9; D gene: TRBD1; CDR3 DNA: TGTGCCAGCAGCCAAGGGGGACAGTTCGAAACCGGGGAGCTGTTTTTT; CDR3 protein: CASSQGGQFETGELFF
clone size: -; J gene: TRBJ2-6; V gene: TRBV6-6; D gene: -; CDR3 DNA: TGTGCCACCACCCTATCTGGGGCCAACGTCCTGACTTTC; CDR3 protein: CATTLSGANVLTF
clone size: -; J gene: TRBJ2-2; V gene: TRBV19; D gene: -; CDR3 DNA: TGTGCCAGTAGTAATCAGGGCGGCACCGGGGAGCTGTTTTTT; CDR3 protein: CASSNQGGTGELFF
clone size: once; J gene: TRBJ1-1; V gene: TRBV11-2; D gene: TRBD1; CDR3 DNA: TGTGCCAGCAGCTTAGATCGTTTTGGGACAGGGGACACTGAAGCTTTCTTT; CDR3 protein: CASSLDRFGTGDTEAFF
clone size: -; J gene: TRBJ1-2; V gene: TRBV5-6; D gene: -; CDR3 DNA: TGTGCCAGCAGCTTTGGACAAATTGATGGCTACACCTTC; CDR3 protein: CASSFGQIDGYTF
clone size: once; J gene: TRBJ1-2; V gene: TRBV28; D gene: -; CDR3 DNA: TGTGCCAGCAGTTTTGCCCCCGATCCGGCAGGGGCACACTATGGCTACACCTTC; CDR3 protein: CASSFAPDPAGAHYGYTF
clone size: -; J gene: TRBJ1-1; V gene: TRBV29-1; D gene: -; CDR3 DNA: TGCAGCGTTGCCCGGTTGATTATGAACACTGAAGCTTTCTTT; CDR3 protein: CSVARLIMNTEAFF
clone size: -; J gene: TRBJ2-7; V gene: TRBV7-2; D gene: -; CDR3 DNA: TGTGCCAGCAGACGGGTCGGGGCTTTCTCCTACGAGCAGTACTTC; CDR3 protein: CASRRVGAFSYEQYF
clone size: -; J gene: TRBJ2-6; V gene: TRBV27; D gene: -; CDR3 DNA: TGTGCCAGCAGTTTACGCGCGGGGACTGGGGCCAACGTCCTGACTTTC; CDR3 protein: CASSLRAGTGANVLTF
clone size: -; J gene: TRBJ1-3; V gene: TRBV6-5; D gene: -; CDR3 DNA: TGTGCCAGCAGTTCCGACGTTCCTTTCGGAAACACCATATATTTT; CDR3 protein: CASSSDVPFGNTIYF
clone size: -; J gene: TRBJ1-4; V gene: TRBV5-1; D gene: TRBD1; CDR3 DNA: TGCGCCAGCAGCTTGGAGACAGGGGGACATGAAAAACTGTTTTTT; CDR3 protein: CASSLETGGHEKLFF
clone size: -; J gene: TRBJ1-1; V gene: TRBV11-3; D gene: -; CDR3 DNA: TGTGCCAGCAGCTTAAGGTCGCAGGCACATGAAGCTTTCTTT; CDR3 protein: CASSLRSQAHEAFF
clone size: -; J gene: TRBJ2-1; V gene: TRBV7-9; D gene: -; CDR3 DNA: TGTGCCAGCAGCTTTGACACTAGCCTGGATGAGCAGTTCTTC; CDR3 protein: CASSFDTSLDEQFF
clone size: -; J gene: TRBJ2-3; V gene: TRBV9; D gene: -; CDR3 DNA: TGTGCCAGCAGCCTCCGGGCGGCCCCCAGGCTCACAGATACGCAGTATTTT; CDR3 protein: CASSLRAAPRLTDTQYF
clone size: -; J gene: TRBJ1-1; V gene: TRBV12-3/TRBV12-4; D gene: -; CDR3 DNA: TGTGCCAGCAGTTTGAGCGTCCGCACTGAAGCTTTCTTT; CDR3 protein: CASSLSVRTEAFF
clone size: -; J gene: TRBJ2-7; V gene: TRBV9; D gene: TRBD1; CDR3 DNA: TGTGCCAGCAGCCCAAGGGACAGGGTAATCCACGAGCAGTACTTC; CDR3 protein: CASSPRDRVIHEQYF
clone size: -; J gene: TRBJ2-7; V gene: TRBV6-5; D gene: -; CDR3 DNA: TGTGCCAGCCAAGGGAGCTCCTACGAGCAGTACTTC; CDR3 protein: CASQGSSYEQYF
clone size: -; J gene: TRBJ2-6; V gene: TRBV11-2; D gene: -; CDR3 DNA: TGTGCCAGCAGCTTGGGGCTAGGGGTTGGGGCCAACGTCCTGACTTTC; CDR3 protein: CASSLGLGVGANVLTF
clone size: -; J gene: TRBJ2-7; V gene: TRBV6-2/TRBV6-3; D gene: TRBD2; CDR3 DNA: TGTGCCAGCAGTTCCGGGACTAGCAACAACGAGCAGTACTTC; CDR3 protein: CASSSGTSNNEQYF
clone size: -; J gene: TRBJ2-7; V gene: TRBV4-3; D gene: TRBD2; CDR3 DNA: TGCGCCAGCAGCCAAGTTTACGGGAGGGGGTACGAGCAGTACTTC; CDR3 protein: CASSQVYGRGYEQYF